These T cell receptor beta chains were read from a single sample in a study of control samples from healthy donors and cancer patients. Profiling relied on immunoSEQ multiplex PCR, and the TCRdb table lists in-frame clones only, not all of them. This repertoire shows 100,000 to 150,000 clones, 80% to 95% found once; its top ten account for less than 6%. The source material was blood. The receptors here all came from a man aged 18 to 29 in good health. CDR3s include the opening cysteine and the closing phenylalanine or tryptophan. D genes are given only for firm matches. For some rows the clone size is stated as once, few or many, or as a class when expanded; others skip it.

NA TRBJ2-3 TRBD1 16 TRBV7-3 CASSKTRQGGTDTQYF TGTGCCAGCAGTAAAACCCGACAGGGAGGCACAGATACGCAGTATTTT
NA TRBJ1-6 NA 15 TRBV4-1 CASSPGVLNNSPLHF TGCGCCAGCAGCCCAGGGGTTTTGAATAATTCACCCCTCCACTTT
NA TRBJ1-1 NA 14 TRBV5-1 CASSFFGSNTEAFF TGCGCCAGCAGCTTCTTCGGATCTAACACTGAAGCTTTCTTT
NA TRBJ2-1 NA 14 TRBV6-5 CASRGVPRINEQFF TGTGCCAGCAGGGGGGTGCCGAGAATCAATGAGCAGTTCTTC
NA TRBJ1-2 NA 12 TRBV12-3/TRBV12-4 CASSFGGGGYTF TGTGCCAGCAGTTTCGGTGGGGGAGGCTACACCTTC
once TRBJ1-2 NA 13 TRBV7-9 CASSLAATYGYTF TGTGCCAGCAGCTTGGCAGCAACCTATGGCTACACCTTC
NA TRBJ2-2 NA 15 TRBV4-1 CASSGPGTKAGELFF TGCGCCAGCAGCGGACCGGGCACTAAAGCGGGGGAGCTGTTTTTT
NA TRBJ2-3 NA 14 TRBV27 CASATEGGTDTQYF TGTGCCAGCGCGACGGAGGGGGGAACAGATACGCAGTATTTT
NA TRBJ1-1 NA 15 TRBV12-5 CASGLKFGPNTEAFF TGTGCTAGTGGTTTGAAGTTCGGCCCCAACACTGAAGCTTTCTTT
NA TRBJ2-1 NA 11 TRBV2 CASSPYNEQFF TGTGCCAGCAGCCCATACAATGAGCAGTTCTTC
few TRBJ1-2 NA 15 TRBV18 CASSPAGSLLYGYTF TGTGCCAGCTCACCAGCGGGGTCCCTACTCTATGGCTACACCTTC
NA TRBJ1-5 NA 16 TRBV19 CARAKECGGSNQPQHF TGTGCCAGGGCCAAAGAGTGCGGGGGGAGCAATCAGCCCCAGCATTTT
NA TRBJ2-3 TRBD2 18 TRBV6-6 CASSPLAGALLATDTQYF TGTGCCAGCAGTCCTCTAGCGGGGGCCCTATTAGCCACAGATACGCAGTATTTT
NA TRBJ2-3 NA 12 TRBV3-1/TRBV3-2 CASSQFPDTQYF TGTGCCAGCAGCCAATTCCCAGATACGCAGTATTTT
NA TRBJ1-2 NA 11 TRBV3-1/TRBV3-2 CASSQEFGYTF TGTGCCAGCAGCCAAGAGTTTGGCTACACCTTC
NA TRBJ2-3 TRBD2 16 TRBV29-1 CSVENSGGAWADTQYF TGCAGCGTTGAGAATAGCGGGGGGGCATGGGCAGATACGCAGTATTTT
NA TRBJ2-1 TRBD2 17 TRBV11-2 CASSLNSASGGLGEQFF TGTGCCAGCAGCTTAAACTCTGCTAGCGGGGGGTTGGGTGAGCAGTTCTTC
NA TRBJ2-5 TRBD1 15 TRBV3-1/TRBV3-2 CASSPTGTAQETQYF TGTGCCAGCAGCCCTACCGGGACAGCCCAAGAGACCCAGTACTTC
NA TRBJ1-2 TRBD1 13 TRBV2 CASSRTGSYGYTF TGTGCCAGCAGTAGGACAGGGAGCTATGGCTACACCTTC